This T cell receptor (beta chain) was recovered during a study of vaccination and CD4 T cells after COVID-19. Study background: The cells in question were stimulated using overlapping spike peptides derived from SARS-CoV-2, HCoV-NL63, HCoV-OC43 and HCoV-229E.

Treatment noted: approximately nine-day PBMC culture with coronavirus spike peptide pools or control peptides (ViraFEST assay). Points from the study as a whole: In convalescent patients, a median 86.3% of post-vaccine SARS-CoV-2-reactive clones appeared only after vaccination.

Note on this clonotype: Its antigen remains unknown.

Oncomine TCR Beta short-read sequencing was applied to DNA from cultured CD4+ T cells. TCRdb reanalysed the PCR reads using MiXCR and keeps one entry per CDR3 protein. The top ten clones hold 20% to 25% of a sample with 10,000 to 15,000 distinct CDR3 sequences, roughly 42% of them seen once. The input for sequencing was cultured CD4+ T cells from blood, taken after SARS-CoV-2 vaccination. The clonotype was recovered from a human donor with COVID-19.

In nucleotides, the CDR3 is TGTGCCAGCAGCTTCCCCGCAGGGGATAATTCACCCCTCCACTTT. Protein product: CASSFPAGDNSPLHF. The chain couples TRBV5-4 to TRBJ1-6; a weak D match, TRBD1 (6 bases). This CDR3 has 15 residues. The V and J ends lost 2 bases and 5 bases respectively, with 11 bases between them. Germline V gene data show CDR1 as SGHNT and CDR2 as YYREEE (reference sequence).